The source of this T cell receptor (beta chain) is a study of CD8 T cells in Susac syndrome (dated by TCRdb to the late 2010s). In the study overall: Repertoire sequencing was used to test whether CD8+ T cell activation and differentiation in Susac syndrome was antigen driven.

Peripheral blood CD8+ and CD4+ T cells from healthy donors, Susac syndrome patients and multiple sclerosis patients were profiled using high-throughput TCR beta sequencing. Multiple sclerosis controls were treatment-naive patients with stable or active relapsing-remitting disease fulfilling revised McDonald criteria. Bulk CD8+ and CD4+ T cells were purified magnetically by negative isolation, whereas CD8+ TEMRA cells were enriched by FACS. Blood was collected in EDTA tubes and processed within 24 hours, with PBMCs isolated through density gradient centrifugation. PBMCs intended for TCR sequencing were frozen in liquid nitrogen and were later thawed in a 37 degrees C water bath. The sorted or isolated CD4+, CD8+ and CD8+ TEMRA cells had a purity of 90% or higher. Points the paper makes about the study in general: The number of individuals in the TCR sequencing and HLA analysis was acknowledged as relatively small.

As to this clonotype: What this receptor recognizes is not known. No base quality information exists; no much larger clone differs at one position.

RNA was extracted with the RNeasy kit and roughly 0.45 to 1 ug was reverse transcribed using random hexamers. The immunoSEQ multiplex PCR assay, covering 54 Vbeta and 13 Jbeta segments, was used to amplify TCR beta CDR3 regions. To correct PCR amplification bias, a synthetic template baseline was used for both primer optimization and computational correction. Regarding the original processing steps: Reads were assigned to V, D and J genes according to IMGT and analyzed in immunoSEQ Analyzer, with only productive sequences retained. To calculate clonality, Shannon entropy was normalized by log2 of the number of productive unique sequences and then subtracted from one. For each patient and control, public and private clones were evaluated among the 100 most prevalent clones. Clones were defined as Susac-specific when absent from the healthy and MS cohorts, from 1052 published viral clones and from other ImmuneACCESS disease sequences. TCRdb reran the public reads through fastp at Q25 and MiXCR, keeping productive beta chains. Entries are consolidated by CDR3 protein sequence, retaining the most common genes and DNA. TCRdb's processing, not the authors' own work, is the source of the V and J calls. This sample is represented by 110,000 or so distinct CDR3 sequences; around 94% of them were singletons. The ten largest clonotypes hold approximately 0.097% of the sample.

V is shortened by 5 bases, J by 7 bases, and the region joining them spans 15 bases. CDR1 and CDR2 were assigned from the germline V gene as SGHVS and FNYEAQ. The CDR3 runs 13 residues from the cysteine to the phenylalanine. Just the 39-base CDR3 DNA is kept, in frame starting at base 1. This TCR derives from a human donor with multiple sclerosis. The rearrangement joined TRBV7-6 to TRBJ2-7; TRBD1 might be the D gene, on 6 matching bases. The sequenced material came from CD4+ T cells from PBMCs. CDR3 region: CASSANRDREQYF. The DNA is as follows: TGTGCCAGCAGCGCCAACAGGGATCGGGAGCAGTACTTC.